This TCR beta chain was obtained from a study of CD8 T cells in ankylosing spondylitis. This clonotype has ten or more counts. The TCR beta libraries were generated through quantitative 5'-RACE incorporating molecular barcodes. MiXCR was run by TCRdb on the 5' RACE reads, yielding one entry per CDR3 protein. The data hold about 300,000 distinct CDR3 sequences, with 11% observed a single time. CDR3 length equals 14 residues. Germline-derived CDR1 and CDR2 are SGHRS and YFSETQ. The germline V and J ends were trimmed by 7 bases and 6 bases, with 19 bases remaining between them. The V call is TRBV5-1, the J call TRBJ1-1, with a possible D match to TRBD1 (6 bases). Sequenced: blood, either unsorted or a sorted T cell fraction (not recorded which). The TCR sequence derives from a female donor with ankylosing spondylitis or in good health (not recorded which). The CDR3 DNA reads as TGCGCCAGCGCCCTGACAGGCGGGCGGTCTGAAGCTTTCTTT. Translation gives CASALTGGRSEAFF.